Below are 19 T cell receptor beta chains sequenced from a single sample in a study of beta chain features in type 1 diabetes. The isolated RNA, all of it, was reverse transcribed, so expressed TCRB transcripts were what got sequenced. Using immunoSEQ multiplex PCR, the repertoire was profiled, and TCRdb retains in-frame clones only, with some absent. The sample has 200,000 to 250,000 clones, 27% seen once. The sample was central memory CD4+ T cells from blood. All receptors derive from a young man in good health.

The V call is TRBV30, the J call TRBJ2-3; 8 positions agree with TRBD1. The germline CDR1 and CDR2 sequences are GTSNPN and SVGIG (reference sequence). The CDR3 has 14 amino acids. With 4 bases clipped from V and 8 bases from J, the junction kept 11 bases outside the gene matches. CDR3 sequence: CAWNQDRAFGTQYF. The CDR3 DNA reads as TGTGCCTGGAACCAGGACAGGGCGTTTGGTACGCAGTATTTT.

This chain joins TRBV4-2 and TRBJ2-5; D is unclear. This CDR3 region has 14 residues. Germline V gene sequence: CDR1 LGHNA, CDR2 YNFKEQ. V lost 0 bases, J lost 4 bases, and 9 bases lay in between. CDR3 coding DNA: TGTGCCAGCAGCCAAGATTGGATGGGAGAGACCCAGTACTTC. It yields the protein CASSQDWMGETQYF.

This clone has at least ten counts. The J gene is TRBJ2-7, the V gene TRBV7-2, with 7 bases that match TRBD2. CDR1 SGHTA and CDR2 FQGNSA come from the germline V gene. CDR3 size: 17 residues. Germline trimming cut 1 base from V and 2 bases from J; bases unmatched to any gene: 11. The CDR3 bases are TGTGCCAGCAGCTTAGGCGGGCCGGGAGGTACCCCCTACGAGCAGTACTTC. This gives the protein CASSLGGPGGTPYEQYF.

The genes are TRBV15 and TRBJ1-5, with D maybe TRBD1 (5 bases). Germline V gene sequence: CDR1 LNHNV, CDR2 YYDKDF (reference sequence). V shed 6 bases and J shed 3 bases, with 12 bases lying between them. This CDR3 is built from 14 residues. The CDR3 loop reads CATRSGYDNQPQHF. The CDR3 region has the DNA TGTGCCACCAGGTCAGGGTACGACAATCAGCCCCAGCATTTT.

This clone was recorded a few times. The chain uses TRBV2 and TRBJ2-7; D is possibly TRBD1 or TRBD2 (5 bases each). V lost 1 base and J lost 8, with 9 bases in between. Germline V gene lookup returns CDR1 SNHLY and CDR2 FYNNEI. The CDR3 consists of 12 residues. The CDR3 protein is CASSEVPGQQYF. CDR3 nucleotides: TGTGCCAGCAGTGAAGTACCGGGGCAGCAGTACTTC.

In its sample, this clone was seen a few times. The chain combines TRBV30 with TRBJ2-1; D unclear. V dropped 0 bases and J dropped 12 bases, with 9 bases sitting between them. This CDR3 has 11 residues. The germline V gene encodes CDR1 GTSNPN and CDR2 SVGIG (reference sequence). In nucleotides, the CDR3 is TGTGCCTGGAGTGTAAACGCGGCGCAGTTCTTC. Protein: CAWSVNAAQFF. Drawing the rest from reference TRBV30 and TRBJ2-1, the complete variable domain is SQTIHQWPATLVQPVGSPLSLECTVEGTSNPNLYWYRQAAGRGLQLLFYSVGIGQISSEVPQNLSASRPQDRQFILSSKKLLLSDSGFYLCAWSVNAAQFFGPGTRLTVL.

This clone was observed many times. V and J are TRBV30 and TRBJ2-1, with 12 bases that match TRBD1. Germline CDR1 is GTSNPN and CDR2 is SVGIG (reference sequence). The CDR3 sequence is 14 residues long. The V segment lost 3 bases and the J segment 11 bases; nucleotides outside the gene matches: 8. The CDR3 region is CAWSPGQGAWKQFF. The CDR3 DNA sequence: TGTGCCTGGAGCCCGGGACAGGGGGCCTGGAAGCAGTTCTTC. The full variable domain, with the rest looked up from reference TRBV30 and TRBJ2-1, is SQTIHQWPATLVQPVGSPLSLECTVEGTSNPNLYWYRQAAGRGLQLLFYSVGIGQISSEVPQNLSASRPQDRQFILSSKKLLLSDSGFYLCAWSPGQGAWKQFFGPGTRLTVL.

V and J are TRBV30 and TRBJ1-2; weak D call: TRBD1 (6 bases). Germline V gene lookup returns CDR1 GTSNPN and CDR2 SVGIG (reference sequence). Trimming removed 1 base from V and 8 bases from J, with 14 bases in between. The CDR3 length is 13 residues. CDR3 sequence: CAWSGDTLWGYTF. CDR3 nucleotide sequence: TGTGCCTGGAGTGGGGACACACTATGGGGCTACACCTTC.

Only a few counts were recorded for this clone. With a much larger clone just one base away, this may be a read error. The chain employs TRBV30 and TRBJ2-1; D is tentatively TRBD1 or TRBD2 (5 bases each). The CDR3 consists of 12 residues. V was pared by 3 bases and J by 4 bases, with 7 bases between. Per germline, CDR1 GTSNPN and CDR2 SVGIG (reference sequence). The CDR3 sequence: CAWRGVYNEQFF. As DNA, the CDR3 is TGTGCCTGGAGGGGGGTTTACAATGAGCAGTTCTTC.

This rearrangement joins TRBV6-6 to TRBJ2-7; possibly TRBD1 for D (6 bases). Germline V gene lookup returns CDR1 MNHNY and CDR2 SVGAGI (reference sequence). The CDR3 is 12 amino acids. The ends were cut back, 5 bases at V and 9 bases at J, with 14 bases in the middle. The DNA for the CDR3 is TGTGCCAGCAGTCCGGGACATCTCGGGCAGTACTTC. This translates into CASSPGHLGQYF.

CDR3 protein: CASSLAAENIQYF. In DNA form, the CDR3 reads TGTGCCAGCAGTTTGGCGGCTGAAAACATTCAGTACTTC. This chain links TRBV27 with TRBJ2-4; no reliable D call. The CDR3 extends over 13 amino acids. V was pared by 3 bases and J by 5 bases, with 8 bases between. CDR1 MNHEY and CDR2 SMNVEV come from the germline V gene (reference sequence).

This clone was observed once. One base away lies a much larger clone, so this may be a sequencing read error. This specimen includes other DNA sequences encoding the same CDR3. The chain employs TRBV5-1 and TRBJ1-4, with 8 bases aligning to TRBD1. V lost 0 bases and J lost 5; bases outside the gene matches: 0. The CDR3 consists of 14 residues. CDR1 and CDR2 (germline): SGHRS, YFSETQ. CDR3 loop: CASSLGTGNEKLFF. CDR3 nucleotide sequence: TGCGCCAGCAGCTTGGGGACAGGGAATGAAAAACTGTTTTTT.

This clone appeared a few times. The V and J genes are TRBV23-1 and TRBJ2-5; 8 nucleotides match TRBD1. TRBV23-1 is classed as an ORF, of uncertain function. CDR3 length: 15 amino acids. Germline trimming cut 4 bases from V and 5 bases from J; bases unmatched to any gene: 9. The CDR3 nucleotides read TGCGCCAGCAGTCTCCCGACAGGGGATGGTGAGACCCAGTACTTC. This gives the protein CASSLPTGDGETQYF.

The gene calls are TRBV14 and TRBJ2-4; D not resolved. The CDR3 runs to 19 residues. Germline CDR1 is SGHDN and CDR2 is FVKESK. Deletions cut 0 bases from V and 2 bases from J, with 20 bases between. CDR3 protein: CASSQDYLHGPRSKNIQYF. The CDR3 nucleotides read TGTGCCAGCAGCCAAGATTATCTACACGGACCCCGATCCAAAAACATTCAGTACTTC.

This clone was detected a few times. The rearrangement joins TRBV21-1 to TRBJ1-4; TRBD1, as called in the table, went unchecked against the DNA. TRBV21-1 is a recognized pseudogene. CDR3 size: 18 residues. In nucleotides, the CDR3 is TGTGCCAGCAGCAAAGCCCGGACAGACTCGCTACTTAATGAAAAACTGTTTTTT. Protein: CASSKARTDSLLNEKLFF.

This clone was seen many times. The rearrangement links TRBV27 to TRBJ2-1; D is perhaps TRBD2 (5 bases). The ends were cut back, 5 bases at V and 4 bases at J, with 9 bases in the middle. There are 13 residues in the CDR3. Germline V gene sequence: CDR1 MNHEY, CDR2 SMNVEV (reference sequence). The DNA for the CDR3 is TGTGCCAGCAGTATGAGAGGGTACAATGAGCAGTTCTTC. Its translation is CASSMRGYNEQFF.

In this sample, this clone turned up a few times. The genes are TRBV29-1 and TRBJ2-3, with D perhaps matching TRBD1 (6 bases). This CDR3 spans 13 amino acids. Germline loops: CDR1 SQVTM, CDR2 ANQGSEA. Trimming removed 8 bases from V and 2 bases from J, with 14 bases in between. The DNA for the CDR3 is TGCAGCCATCCCGGACAGAACACAGATACGCAGTATTTT. Residues: CSHPGQNTDTQYF.

The chain is built from TRBV6-5 and TRBJ1-5; D unclear. V lost 6 bases and J 14 bases, leaving 17 bases between the germline ends. From germline, CDR1 is MNHEY and CDR2 SVGAGI. The CDR3 loop spans 12 amino acids. CDR3: CASSLGGGPEHF. CDR3 DNA: TGTGCCAGCAGCCTTGGTGGAGGCCCTGAGCATTTT.

The rearrangement joins TRBV7-2 to TRBJ2-1; no definite D call. The CDR3 runs 15 residues. Germline CDR1 SGHTA, CDR2 FQGNSA. Trimming cost V 3 bases and J 6 bases, with 15 bases left between them. CDR3 in amino acids: CASSFSQIASNEQFF. The CDR3 DNA is TGTGCCAGCAGCTTCTCACAGATTGCCTCCAATGAGCAGTTCTTC. The variable domain in full, with the rest retrieved from reference TRBV7-2 and TRBJ2-1, is GAGVSQSPSNKVTEKGKDVELRCDPISGHTALYWYRQSLGQGLEFLIYFQGNSAPDKSGLPSDRFSAERTGGSVSTLTIQRTQQEDSAVYLCASSFSQIASNEQFFGPGTRLTVL.